These T cell receptor beta chains were read from a single sample in a study of cytotoxic CD8 clonotypes in ibrutinib-treated CLL. Here immunoSEQ multiplex PCR was the method, and the copy in TCRdb shows in-frame clones only, minus some. The sample shows 150,000 or so clones, 84% of them seen only once. The specimen comprised PBMCs, sampled after 24 months of ibrutinib treatment. The receptors were sampled from a human donor with chronic lymphocytic leukemia. CDR3s leave out the opening cysteine and the closing phenylalanine or tryptophan. The size field is filled for only some rows; it gives once, few, many or a size class.

cdr3_aa	j_call	clone_size	v_call
ASRIGGSGEQF	TRBJ2-1	NA	TRBV7-8
ASSRGRDKSSYEQY	TRBJ2-7	once	TRBV7-8
ATSRDSTSAGNTIY	TRBJ1-3	NA	TRBV15
AWTAYEGQPQH	TRBJ1-5	NA	TRBV30
ASSLGGGQYLYGYT	TRBJ1-2	few	TRBV5-1
ASRNRESPFYGYT	TRBJ1-2	NA	TRBV6-5
ASSQVASGGSYEQY	TRBJ2-7	once	TRBV4-2
ASSQLVGPATEAF	TRBJ1-1	few	TRBV16
ASSRPYEQY	TRBJ2-7	NA	TRBV28
ASSSQGLAGGGIQY	TRBJ2-4	NA	TRBV7-8
ASENDSYGYT	TRBJ1-2	once	TRBV6-1
ASSLGQSSGNTIY	TRBJ1-3	NA	TRBV5-1
ASSLLTADTQY	TRBJ2-3	NA	TRBV11-2
ATTVGTGNTIY	TRBJ1-3	NA	TRBV5-6